The 28 T cell receptor beta chains in this list originate from one sample, sequenced in a study. In TCRdb, the 5' RACE reads were re-called with MiXCR into one record per CDR3 protein. The sample lists some 32,000 distinct CDR3 sequences; less than 25% were seen once. What was sequenced was memory CD4+ T cells sorted from blood. Sample subset: memory CD4+ T cells, CD4+CD45RO+CD25-. These receptors all come from a female donor with breast cancer.

This clonotype is deemed medium-sized. The chain employs TRBV7-8 and TRBJ2-5; TRBD1 agrees at 7 bases. The CDR3 has 16 residues. Per germline, CDR1 SGHVS and CDR2 FQNEAQ. V was clipped by 5 bases and J by 5 bases; unmatched bases: 14. CDR3 residues: CASSMRTGALGETQYF. The CDR3 DNA is TGTGCCAGCAGCATGAGAACAGGGGCCTTGGGGGAGACCCAGTACTTC.

The rearrangement links TRBV20-1 to TRBJ2-6; D ambiguous. V lost 0 bases and J lost 1, with 10 bases in between. There are 16 residues in the CDR3. Germline CDR1 is DFQATT and CDR2 is SNEGSKA (reference sequence). The CDR3 loop is CSARDLSKSGANVLTF. CDR3 bases: TGCAGTGCTAGAGATTTGTCGAAATCTGGGGCCAACGTCCTGACTTTC.

Regarding this clonotype: Here the CDR3 omits its conserved ending phenylalanine or tryptophan, so a read error is the likely source. The chain is built from TRBV6-6 and TRBJ2-3, with TRBD2 identical over 10 bases. Germline trimming cut 5 bases from V and 1 base from J; bases unmatched to any gene: 3. The CDR3 has 15 amino acids. In germline, CDR1 is MNHNY, CDR2 SVGAGI (reference sequence). Written as DNA, the CDR3 is TGTGCCAGCAGTCATCTAGCGGGGGGCACAGATACGCAGTATTTA. It translates to CASSHLAGGTDTQYL.

The chain carries TRBV6-2 or TRBV6-3 and TRBJ2-7; TRBD2 is a possible D gene (5 bases). Germline V gives CDR1 MNHEY, CDR2 SVGEGT. Trimming pared 4 bases from V and 0 bases from J, leaving 16 bases between. This CDR3 comprises 16 residues. CDR3 amino acids: CASSWPHSASSYEQYF. The CDR3 DNA reads TGTGCCAGCAGTTGGCCGCATAGCGCAAGCTCCTACGAGCAGTACTTC.

This clonotype was counted many times. The chain joins TRBV4-2 to TRBJ2-7; D could derive from TRBD1 or TRBD2 (5 bases each). The V gene's germline CDR1 is LGHNA and CDR2 YNFKEQ. Trimming pared 0 bases from V and 3 bases from J, leaving 18 bases between. This CDR3 region has 17 residues. This chain's CDR3 is CASSQDYSGRFNYEQYF. The CDR3 region has the DNA TGTGCCAGCAGCCAAGATTACTCGGGGCGATTTAACTACGAGCAGTACTTC.

This clonotype has at least ten counts. This rearrangement joins TRBV6-5 to TRBJ2-5; D gene uncertain. CDR1 is MNHEY, CDR2 SVGAGI, per germline. V was clipped by 7 bases and J by 4 bases, with 10 bases between them. The CDR3 totals 12 residues. CDR3 sequence: CASKPPSETQYF. The CDR3 nucleotides read TGTGCCAGCAAACCCCCCTCAGAGACCCAGTACTTC.

The V call is TRBV29-1, the J call TRBJ2-1, with a tentative D call TRBD2 (6 bases). The CDR3 contains 13 residues. The germline V gene encodes CDR1 SQVTM and CDR2 ANQGSEA. The CDR3 region has the DNA TGCACCGGCACGACTAGAAACTACAATGAGCAGTTCTTC. This gives the protein CTGTTRNYNEQFF.

This rearrangement joins TRBV7-9 to TRBJ2-2; D is ambiguous. Trimming removed 6 bases at V and 7 bases at J, with 9 bases between. Germline V gives CDR1 SEHNR, CDR2 FQNEAQ (reference sequence). CDR3 length: 12 amino acids. The CDR3 coding sequence is TGTGCCAGCAGTTATTTGTTCGGGGAGCTGTTTTTT. Translating it yields CASSYLFGELFF.

The V gene is TRBV25-1, the J gene TRBJ1-2; TRBD1 might be the D (5 bases). CDR3 length equals 13 residues. Trimming pared 4 bases from V and 3 bases from J, leaving 9 bases between. CDR1 and CDR2 (germline): MGHDK, SYGVNS. CDR3 in DNA: TGTGCCAGCAGTGTTGACAGTTACTATGGCTACACCTTC. Translation: CASSVDSYYGYTF.

Notes on this clonotype: At one boundary the junction diverges from the germline segment, which might be a read error. The genes are TRBV29-1 and TRBJ2-6, with TRBD1 matching over 8 bases. The length of the CDR3 is 12 residues. CDR1 is SQVTM, CDR2 ANQGSEA, per germline. The CDR3 DNA reads as TGCAGCGTCGATCAGGGGGCCGACGTCCTGACTTTC. It is translated as CSVDQGADVLTF.

This clonotype was recorded many times. This rearrangement joins TRBV5-1 to TRBJ1-3, with D unresolved. Between the trimmed V and J ends, which lost 1 base and 0 bases, there was a span of 5 bases. Germline assignment: CDR1 SGHRS and CDR2 YFSETQ. The CDR3 totals 14 residues. As DNA, the CDR3 is TGCGCCAGCAGCTTGCTCCCCTCTGGAAACACCATATATTTT. This sequence encodes CASSLLPSGNTIYF.

This clonotype was seen ten or more times. The chain uses TRBV12-3 or TRBV12-4 and TRBJ2-7, with a tentative D call TRBD2 (5 bases). Deletions cut 4 bases from V and 6 bases from J, with 7 bases between. The CDR3 runs 11 residues. The CDR3 nucleotides are TGTGCCAGCAGTTCGGGGAGCGAGCAGTACTTC. It encodes CASSSGSEQYF.

The chain uses TRBV2 and TRBJ2-4; TRBD2 matches at 11 bases. The CDR3 is 16 amino acids. CDR1 is SNHLY, CDR2 FYNNEI, per germline. V was pared by 2 bases and J by 9 bases, with 9 bases of the junction left unmatched. The CDR3 reads CASSELRLAGGSIQYF. CDR3 bases: TGTGCCAGCAGTGAACTAAGGCTAGCGGGGGGTAGCATTCAGTACTTC. Based on the CDR3 plus reference TRBV2 and TRBJ2-4, the full variable domain is EPEVTQTPSHQVTQMGQEVILRCVPISNHLYFYWYRQILGQKVEFLVSFYNNEISEKSEIFDDQFSVERPDGSNFTLKIRSTKLEDSAMYFCASSELRLAGGSIQYFGAGTRLSVL.

This clonotype was seen only a few times. This rearrangement joins TRBV11-2 to TRBJ2-2; 11 bases fit TRBD2. Germline V gives CDR1 SGHAT, CDR2 FQNNGV. The CDR3 runs to 17 residues. V dropped 3 bases and J dropped 0; count of bases not matched to a gene: 3. CDR3 DNA: TGTGCCAGCAGCTTTTGGGGACTAGCGGCGAACACCGGGGAGCTGTTTTTT. Protein sequence: CASSFWGLAANTGELFF.

This clonotype was seen ten or more times. The gene calls are TRBV29-1 and TRBJ2-7; possibly TRBD1 for D (6 bases). This CDR3 is 12 amino acids long. Trimming removed 4 bases from V and 3 bases from J, with 10 bases in between. Germline V lookup: CDR1 SQVTM, CDR2 ANQGSEA. The CDR3 coding sequence is TGCAGCGTTGTCGGACAGCACTACGAGCAGTACTTC. Translated, it gives CSVVGQHYEQYF.

This clonotype was seen only a few times. The chain combines TRBV5-1 with TRBJ2-7; D uncertain. Trimming pared 0 bases from V and 3 bases from J, leaving 13 bases between. In germline, CDR1 is SGHRS, CDR2 YFSETQ. The CDR3 runs 15 residues. CDR3 amino acids: CASSLVSQASYEQYF. DNA for the CDR3: TGCGCCAGCAGCTTGGTGTCGCAGGCCAGCTACGAGCAGTACTTC.

This clonotype showed up many times. The chain has TRBV7-8 and TRBJ2-7; no definite D call. CDR1 and CDR2 (germline): SGHVS, FQNEAQ. Deletions cut 6 bases from V and 1 base from J, with 10 bases between. The CDR3 totals 13 residues. As DNA, the CDR3 is TGTGCCAGCAGTCCGAGTCAGTCCTACGAGCAGTACTTC. This gives the protein CASSPSQSYEQYF.

Concerning this clonotype: This could be a read error, since a much larger clone is one nucleotide away. The chain joins TRBV5-6 to TRBJ1-2; D might be TRBD1 (6 bases). Germline CDR1 is SGHDT and CDR2 is YYEEEE. The length of the CDR3 is 14 residues. This CDR3 is CASSQDSSNHGYTF. The CDR3 nucleotides are TGTGCCAGCAGCCAGGACAGCTCTAACCATGGCTACACCTTC.

This clonotype was found many times. J is TRBJ1-5 and V is TRBV4-1; no reliable D call. There are 14 residues in the CDR3. CDR1 and CDR2 from the germline V gene are MGHRA and YSYEKL. The germline V and J ends were trimmed by 0 bases and 1 base, with 4 bases remaining between them. CDR3 region: CASSQDKSNQPQHF. CDR3 bases: TGCGCCAGCAGCCAAGACAAGAGCAATCAGCCCCAGCATTTT.

This chain uses TRBV7-2 with TRBJ2-1; 9 bases are shared with TRBD1. The J segment lost 4 bases and the V segment lost 6 bases, leaving 13 bases of the junction unmatched. CDR3 length: 17 amino acids. Per germline, CDR1 SGHTA and CDR2 FQGNSA. The CDR3 bases are TGTGCCAGCAGGCCTGAAACCGGGACAGGGATATACAATGAGCAGTTCTTC. Amino acids: CASRPETGTGIYNEQFF.

As concerns this clonotype: A read error may explain this, as a much larger clone is one base away. The rearrangement joins TRBV4-3 to TRBJ2-1, with a weak D call TRBD1 (5 bases). The CDR3 totals 14 residues. Germline V gene sequence: CDR1 LGHNA, CDR2 YSLEER. The CDR3 reads CTSSQGRGYNEQFF. Written as DNA, the CDR3 is TGCACCAGCAGCCAAGGAAGGGGCTACAATGAGCAGTTCTTC.

The V and J genes are TRBV27 and TRBJ2-2; no reliable D call. The length of the CDR3 is 16 residues. The V and J ends lost 0 bases and 7 bases respectively, with 15 bases between them. Germline loops: CDR1 MNHEY, CDR2 SMNVEV (reference sequence). The DNA of the CDR3 is TGTGCCAGCAGTTTATCGGGGTACACATTCCTCGGGGAGCTGTTTTTT. Translating gives CASSLSGYTFLGELFF.

This clonotype was found a few times. V is TRBV25-1 and J is TRBJ1-1; D gene uncertain. Between the trimmed V and J ends, which lost 4 bases and 8 bases, there was a span of 14 bases. Germline V lookup: CDR1 MGHDK, CDR2 SYGVNS. The CDR3 covers 13 residues. CDR3 sequence reads: CASSGGGVGEAFF. For the CDR3, the DNA is TGTGCCAGCAGTGGAGGCGGAGTAGGCGAAGCTTTCTTT. Drawing the rest from reference TRBV25-1 and TRBJ1-1, the complete variable domain is EADIYQTPRYLVIGTGKKITLECSQTMGHDKMYWYQQDPGMELHLIHYSYGVNSTEKGDLSSESTVSRIRTEHFPLTLESARPSHTSQYLCASSGGGVGEAFFGQGTRLTVV.

At least ten counts were recorded for this clonotype. V gene TRBV27 combines with J gene TRBJ2-7; D is unresolved. The CDR3 extends over 12 amino acids. CDR1 MNHEY and CDR2 SMNVEV come from the germline V gene (reference sequence). Trimming shortened V by 5 bases and J by 6 bases, and 11 bases separated the two germline ends. This CDR3 is CASSAEAGEQYF. DNA for the CDR3: TGTGCCAGCAGTGCCGAGGCTGGCGAGCAGTACTTC.

About this clonotype: Sequence at one end of the junction differs from germline and may be a read error. The rearrangement joins TRBV5-1 to TRBJ2-1; 16 bases fit TRBD2. Looked up from germline, CDR1 is SGHRS and CDR2 is YFSETQ. The CDR3 covers 15 residues. CDR3 amino acids: CASSIGTSGRGEQCF. CDR3 nucleotide sequence: TGCGCCAGCAGCATCGGGACTAGCGGGAGGGGTGAGCAGTGCTTC. Full variable domain (missing parts from reference TRBV5-1 and TRBJ2-1): KAGVTQTPRYLIKTRGQQVTLSCSPISGHRSVSWYQQTPGQGLQFLFEYFSETQRNKGNFPGRFSGRQFSNSRSEMNVSTLELGDSALYLCASSIGTSGRGEQCFGPGTRLTVL.

The chain carries TRBV6-5 and TRBJ1-4; D unclear. The V end was cut by 4 bases, the J end by 7 bases, with 16 bases between. CDR1 is MNHEY, CDR2 SVGAGI, per germline. The CDR3 spans 15 residues. The CDR3 region is CASSSGGRAGEKLFF. DNA for the CDR3: TGTGCCAGCAGTTCAGGTGGAAGGGCGGGTGAAAAACTGTTTTTT.

This clonotype turned up a few times. This chain joins TRBV3-1 and TRBJ2-7; perhaps TRBD2 as D (6 bases). The CDR3 extends over 16 amino acids. Trimming shortened V by 3 bases and J by 0 bases, and 15 bases separated the two germline ends. Germline assignment: CDR1 LGHDT and CDR2 YNNKEL (reference sequence). Written as DNA, the CDR3 is TGTGCCAGCAGCCACGAGGGACTGGAAGCCTCCTACGAGCAGTACTTC. Translated, it gives CASSHEGLEASYEQYF.

This chain joins TRBV6-2 or TRBV6-3 and TRBJ2-1; 13 bases match TRBD2. CDR3 length equals 16 residues. J lost 9 bases, V lost 1 base, and 6 bases had no gene match. Germline lookup yields CDR1 MNHEY and CDR2 SVGEGT. As DNA, the CDR3 is TGTGCCAGCAGTTACTTGGGACTAGCGGGATATGGTGAGCAGTTCTTC. Protein sequence: CASSYLGLAGYGEQFF.